These 2 T cell receptor beta chains share one sample of origin, sequenced in a study of cytomegalovirus exposure and HLA in healthy donors. In the PCR, 60 Vbeta and 13 Jbeta primers were used. Sequenced by immunoSEQ multiplex PCR; TCRdb stores in-frame clones only, minus some. Of 25,000 to 35,000 clones in the sample, 44% were seen once. The sample taken for sequencing was PBMCs. The origin of the receptors is a woman in her fifties or sixties in good health and CMV-seronegative.

V is TRBV6-5 and J is TRBJ1-5; the D gene is possibly TRBD1 (5 bases). The CDR3 is made up of 14 amino acids. Per germline, CDR1 MNHEY and CDR2 SVGAGI. The germline V and J ends were trimmed by 8 bases and 3 bases, with 14 bases remaining between them. The CDR3 is CASSLGGFNQPQHF. The CDR3 DNA sequence: TGTGCCAGCTCGCTGGGGGGATTCAATCAGCCCCAGCATTTT.

The genes are TRBV19 and TRBJ2-2; TRBD2 matches 7 bases. Germline V gives CDR1 LNHDA, CDR2 SQIVND (reference sequence). The CDR3 spans 15 residues. J lost 4 bases, V lost 5 bases, and 7 bases had no gene match. The CDR3 DNA follows: TGTGCCAGTAGTTGGGACTACAGAAGCACCGGGGAGCTGTTTTTT. Translation gives CASSWDYRSTGELFF.